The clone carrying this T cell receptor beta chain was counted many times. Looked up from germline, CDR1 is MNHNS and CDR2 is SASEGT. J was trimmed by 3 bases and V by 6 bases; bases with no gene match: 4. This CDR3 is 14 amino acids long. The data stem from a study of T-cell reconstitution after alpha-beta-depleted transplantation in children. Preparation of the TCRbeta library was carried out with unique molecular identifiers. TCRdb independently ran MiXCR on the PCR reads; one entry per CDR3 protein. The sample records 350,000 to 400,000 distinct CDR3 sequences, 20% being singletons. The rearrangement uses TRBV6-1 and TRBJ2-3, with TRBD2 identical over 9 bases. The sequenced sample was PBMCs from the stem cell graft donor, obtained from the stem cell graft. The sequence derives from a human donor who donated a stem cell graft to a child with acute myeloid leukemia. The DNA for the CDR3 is TGTGCCAGCAGAAATAGCGGGAGTACAGATACGCAGTATTTT. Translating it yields CASRNSGSTDTQYF.